One and the same sample provided the 19 T cell receptor beta chains below, sequenced in a study of T-cell memory formation after mild COVID-19. TCRdb re-called the 5' RACE reads through MiXCR, storing one row per CDR3 protein. The sample contains about 600,000 distinct CDR3 sequences, less than 25% of which appear only once. The sample was PBMCs or a T cell subset sorted from them (not recorded which). The origin of the receptors is an adult woman who had mild COVID-19 (a few samples of this study predate the infection). Cell type and time point are not known.

This clonotype was counted only a few times. This chain connects TRBV2 to TRBJ2-2; 8 bases line up with TRBD1. Losses at the gene ends were 5 bases for V and 3 bases for J; bases not matched to a gene: 5. Germline V CDR1 and CDR2: SNHLY, FYNNEI. The CDR3 runs to 15 residues. CDR3 nucleotide sequence: TGTGCCAGCAGTTGGACAGGGATGGACACCGGGGAGCTGTTTTTT. It yields the protein CASSWTGMDTGELFF.

The chain uses TRBV12-3 or TRBV12-4 and TRBJ2-6; D gene unclear. With 6 bases removed from V and 1 base from J, the gap between germline ends came to 13 bases. CDR3 length equals 16 residues. CDR3 residues: CASREAGRSGANVLTF. For the CDR3, the DNA is TGTGCCAGCAGGGAAGCCGGACGTTCTGGGGCCAACGTCCTGACTTTC.

This clonotype was seen at least ten times. The V gene is TRBV3-1, the J gene TRBJ2-5; D assignment may be TRBD1 or TRBD2 (5 bases each). Germline V gives CDR1 LGHDT, CDR2 YNNKEL (reference sequence). The CDR3 runs to 15 residues. V was trimmed by 6 bases and J by 1 base, leaving 15 bases between them. CDR3 loop: CASRGGWGTQETQYF. CDR3 DNA: TGTGCCAGCAGGGGCGGATGGGGGACCCAAGAGACCCAGTACTTC.

This clonotype was observed a few times. The chain has TRBV5-8 and TRBJ2-7; D could derive from TRBD1 or TRBD2 (5 bases each). Germline V gene sequence: CDR1 SGHTS, CDR2 YDEGEE. The CDR3 runs 13 residues. Trimming shortened V by 4 bases and J by 6 bases, and 14 bases separated the two germline ends. CDR3 coding DNA: TGTGCCAGCAGCCACGGGACCACGGTCGAGCAGTACTTC. Translation: CASSHGTTVEQYF.

This clonotype has only a few counts. The V gene is TRBV7-2, the J gene TRBJ1-1; D uncertain. CDR1 is SGHTA and CDR2 is FQGNSA in the germline V gene. The CDR3 consists of 13 residues. With 1 base removed from V and 4 bases from J, the gap between germline ends came to 7 bases. CDR3 in DNA: TGTGCCAGCAGCTTAGTTACCGGCACTGAAGCTTTCTTT. Translation gives CASSLVTGTEAFF.

CDR3 coding DNA: TGTGCCAGCGCTCAGGGGGCCCTGGTTAGCGAGCAGTACTTC. It encodes CASAQGALVSEQYF. J is TRBJ2-7 and V is TRBV7-9, with 8 bases fitting TRBD1. The length of the CDR3 is 14 residues. The germline V gene has CDR1 SEHNR and CDR2 FQNEAQ (reference sequence). The V gene end was trimmed by 8 bases and the J gene end by 6 bases; junction bases not matched to a gene: 12.

This rearrangement joins TRBV25-1 to TRBJ2-1; D is possibly TRBD1 (6 bases). V lost 7 bases to trimming and J lost 12 bases, with 10 bases between them. CDR3 length: 10 amino acids. Germline loops: CDR1 MGHDK, CDR2 SYGVNS. CDR3 bases: TGTGCCAGCAAGCAGGGGAGGCAGTTCTTC. It codes for CASKQGRQFF. The full variable domain, rest sourced from reference TRBV25-1 and TRBJ2-1, is EADIYQTPRYLVIGTGKKITLECSQTMGHDKMYWYQQDPGMELHLIHYSYGVNSTEKGDLSSESTVSRIRTEHFPLTLESARPSHTSQYLCASKQGRQFFGPGTRLTVL.

This clonotype was seen more than once but under ten times. This rearrangement joins TRBV20-1 to TRBJ1-6; 7 bases map to TRBD1. J was trimmed by 7 bases and V by 6 bases; bases with no gene match: 12. CDR3 size: 15 residues. Per germline, CDR1 DFQATT and CDR2 SNEGSKA (reference sequence). CDR3 loop: CSARLQGKVNSPLHF. The CDR3 DNA reads TGCAGTGCCAGGTTACAGGGGAAGGTGAATTCACCCCTCCACTTT.

V gene TRBV19 combines with J gene TRBJ1-1, with D hard to call. The V end was cut by 0 bases, the J end by 5 bases, with 10 bases between. CDR1 and CDR2 from the germline V gene are LNHDA and SQIVND (reference sequence). The CDR3 sequence is 14 residues long. The CDR3 here is CASSIDLQITEAFF. DNA for the CDR3: TGTGCCAGTAGTATAGATCTCCAGATTACTGAAGCTTTCTTT.

CDR3 nucleotides: TGTGCCAGTAGTGCGGTATATGAGCAGTTCTTC. Translated: CASSAVYEQFF. The chain uses TRBV19 and TRBJ2-1; D is ambiguous. Trimming removed 5 bases from V and 8 bases from J, with 7 bases in between. The CDR3 extends over 11 amino acids. Germline CDR1 is LNHDA and CDR2 is SQIVND (reference sequence).

This clonotype was seen a few times. CDR3 bases: TGCGCCAGCAGCCAGCTCGCCACGGGAAGTTATTATGGCTACACCTTC. Its translation: CASSQLATGSYYGYTF. This rearrangement joins TRBV4-1 to TRBJ1-2; D is unresolved. Germline CDR1 is MGHRA and CDR2 is YSYEKL. This CDR3 is 16 amino acids long. The V gene lost 3 bases and the J gene lost 5 bases, with 19 bases spanning the gap.

The J gene is TRBJ1-4, the V gene TRBV2; a weak D match, TRBD1 (5 bases). Trimming stripped 4 bases from V and 5 bases from J, with 14 bases between. Germline V lookup: CDR1 SNHLY, CDR2 FYNNEI. This CDR3 has 15 residues. The CDR3 DNA follows: TGTGCCAGCAGTGGGGGAACAGGACGGAATGAAAAACTGTTTTTT. It translates to CASSGGTGRNEKLFF.

The chain joins TRBV7-9 to TRBJ2-7, with D maybe TRBD2 (5 bases). Trimming pared 0 bases from V and 6 bases from J, leaving 12 bases between. The CDR3 runs to 14 residues. Germline values: CDR1 SEHNR, CDR2 FQNEAQ (reference sequence). The CDR3 region is CASSLAEGLGEQYF. DNA of the CDR3: TGTGCCAGCAGCTTAGCCGAGGGTTTAGGCGAGCAGTACTTC.

This clonotype was observed a handful of times. The chain has TRBV12-3 or TRBV12-4 and TRBJ1-2; D is perhaps TRBD1 (5 bases). This CDR3 comprises 13 residues. Trimming shortened V by 6 bases and J by 8 bases, and 16 bases separated the two germline ends. This CDR3 reads CASRGGGPEGYTF. For the CDR3, the DNA is TGTGCCAGCAGGGGGGGTGGCCCTGAAGGCTACACCTTC.

CDR3 in amino acids: CASSPQGALSGYTF. In DNA form, the CDR3 reads TGTGCCAGCAGCCCACAGGGGGCGCTTTCTGGCTACACCTTC. The chain combines TRBV12-3 or TRBV12-4 with TRBJ1-2; TRBD1 matches at 9 bases. The J segment lost 7 bases and the V segment lost 6 bases, leaving 9 bases of the junction unmatched. CDR3 size: 14 residues.

The V and J genes are TRBV6-6 and TRBJ2-7; D is uncertain. CDR3 length: 17 residues. The germline V and J ends were trimmed by 2 bases and 0 bases, with 17 bases remaining between them. Germline CDR1 is MNHNY and CDR2 is SVGAGI (reference sequence). CDR3 bases: TGTGCCAGCAGTTACCAAAAAACAAGTAGGAGCTCCTACGAGCAGTACTTC. Translation: CASSYQKTSRSSYEQYF.

J is TRBJ2-7 and V is TRBV21-1. TRBV21-1 is an annotated pseudogene. The CDR3 consists of 14 residues. The CDR3 nucleotides read TGTGCCAGCAGCAATCGGATTAGCTCCTACGAGCAGTACTTC. Translated, it gives CASSNRISSYEQYF.

This clonotype came up a few times. The J gene is TRBJ2-2, the V gene TRBV5-1, with 7 bases that match TRBD1. Germline V CDR1 and CDR2: SGHRS, YFSETQ. The CDR3 sequence is 15 residues long. Trimming removed 4 bases from V and 3 bases from J; junction bases left unmatched: 6. For the CDR3, the DNA is TGCGCCAGCAGCCGGGGACAGACCTACACCGGGGAGCTGTTTTTT. Protein product: CASSRGQTYTGELFF.

The chain recombines TRBV12-3 or TRBV12-4 with TRBJ2-3, with TRBD2 identical over 8 bases. V dropped 3 bases and J dropped 3; count of bases not matched to a gene: 11. The CDR3 sequence is 17 residues long. The CDR3 sequence: CASSFEGLGVRTDTQYF. The CDR3 coding sequence is TGTGCCAGCAGTTTTGAGGGACTAGGGGTTCGGACAGATACGCAGTATTTT.